A single sample gave rise to the 11 T cell receptor beta chains below, sequenced in a study of neurological immune-mediated disorders. TCRdb reprocessed the 5' RACE reads via MiXCR and lists one record per CDR3 protein. The sample contains about 30,000 distinct CDR3 sequences, roughly 15% of which appear only once. Sequencing was performed on PBMCs. The receptor set was obtained from a man in his 70s in good health.

This clonotype was seen repeatedly, ten times or more. The chain combines TRBV28 with TRBJ2-1; 11 nucleotides match TRBD2. Trimming at V came to 6 bases and at J to 0 bases, leaving 4 bases not matched to a gene. CDR3 length equals 16 residues. The germline CDR1 and CDR2 sequences are MDHEN and SYDVKM. CDR3 region: CASRPSGGSSYNEQFF. The DNA of the CDR3 is TGTGCCAGCAGACCTAGCGGGGGGAGCTCCTACAATGAGCAGTTCTTC.

This clonotype occurred many times. The chain links TRBV11-2 to TRBJ2-4, with 11 bases that match TRBD2. The CDR3 runs 15 residues. V was clipped by 3 bases and J by 6 bases; unmatched bases: 4. CDR1 and CDR2 (germline): SGHAT, FQNNGV. This chain's CDR3 is CASSFGLAGGNIQYF. Here the CDR3 DNA reads TGTGCCAGCAGCTTCGGGCTAGCGGGGGGAAACATTCAGTACTTC.

There are many counts of this clonotype. The J gene is TRBJ1-6, the V gene TRBV20-1; D is unresolved. This CDR3 has 14 amino acids. Germline V CDR1 and CDR2: DFQATT, SNEGSKA (reference sequence). V lost 2 bases to trimming and J lost 1 base, with 6 bases between them. The CDR3 DNA reads as TGCAGTGCTAGACTAGGATCCTATAATTCACCCCTCCACTTT. This sequence encodes CSARLGSYNSPLHF.

This clonotype was recorded at least ten times. CDR3 amino acids: CASSEETQNTIYF. DNA for the CDR3: TGTGCCAGCAGCGAGGAGACTCAAAACACCATATATTTT. The chain recombines TRBV12-3 or TRBV12-4 with TRBJ1-3; D is unclear. V was cut by 6 bases and J by 6 bases, with 12 bases left in between. This CDR3 spans 13 amino acids.

The chain joins TRBV11-3 to TRBJ2-7, with 7 bases lining up with TRBD1. The CDR3 length is 17 residues. V was pared by 0 bases and J by 3 bases, with 11 bases of the junction left unmatched. The germline CDR1 and CDR2 sequences are SGHNT and YENEEA. The CDR3 coding sequence is TGTGCCAGCAGCTTAGACATATTCGGGACAGAATACTACGAGCAGTACTTC. Protein sequence: CASSLDIFGTEYYEQYF.

This clonotype appeared many times. This chain links TRBV6-1 with TRBJ2-5, with a tentative D call TRBD2 (6 bases). The CDR3 length is 13 residues. V was shortened by 8 bases and J by 3 bases, with 13 bases between the two germline ends. Germline V gene sequence: CDR1 MNHNS, CDR2 SASEGT. CDR3 in amino acids: CASLLWGEETQYF. The CDR3 coding sequence is TGTGCCAGCCTCCTCTGGGGGGAAGAGACCCAGTACTTC.

V is TRBV20-1 and J is TRBJ2-3; tentatively, D is TRBD1 or TRBD2 (6 bases each). V was trimmed by 4 bases and J by 4 bases, leaving 18 bases between them. Germline values: CDR1 DFQATT, CDR2 SNEGSKA (reference sequence). The CDR3 loop spans 15 amino acids. The CDR3 sequence is CSATGEGGIADTQYF. In nucleotides, the CDR3 is TGCAGTGCTACGGGAGAGGGGGGCATCGCAGATACGCAGTATTTT.

The table lists this clonotype with a few counts. This chain uses TRBV4-3 with TRBJ2-7, with D perhaps matching TRBD2 (5 bases). In germline, CDR1 is LGHNA, CDR2 YSLEER. The germline V and J ends were trimmed by 2 bases and 2 bases, with 16 bases remaining between them. CDR3 length: 16 residues. The CDR3 bases are TGCGCCAGCAGCCAATCCCAGGATGGACTTACCTACGAGCAGTACTTC. Translated: CASSQSQDGLTYEQYF.

There are many counts of this clonotype. The chain recombines TRBV7-2 with TRBJ1-5; 9 bases map to TRBD1. The germline V gene has CDR1 SGHTA and CDR2 FQGNSA. The CDR3 runs to 16 residues. J was trimmed by 9 bases and V by 5 bases; bases with no gene match: 14. DNA for the CDR3: TGTGCCAGCAGCCCATGGGACAGGGATGGCCAGGGGCCCCAGCATTTT. Its protein product is CASSPWDRDGQGPQHF.

Ten or more counts support this clonotype. The chain has TRBV14 and TRBJ2-2; no reliable D call. The V end was cut by 2 bases, the J end by 6 bases, with 4 bases between. The CDR3 sequence is 12 residues long. CDR1 is SGHDN and CDR2 is FVKESK in the germline V gene. DNA of the CDR3: TGTGCCAGCAGCCAATTCTCCGGGGAGCTGTTTTTT. Amino acid sequence: CASSQFSGELFF.

There are many counts of this clonotype. This rearrangement joins TRBV18 to TRBJ2-7; tentative D call: TRBD1 (5 bases). V lost 3 bases and J 6 bases, leaving 12 bases between the germline ends. Germline V gene data show CDR1 as KGHSH and CDR2 as LQKENI. This CDR3 is built from 13 residues. DNA of the CDR3: TGTGCCAGCTCACCTCTCCAGGACACCGAGCAGTACTTC. It yields the protein CASSPLQDTEQYF.